A single sample gave rise to the 5 T cell receptor beta chains below, sequenced in a study of response to subunit inactivated influenza vaccine. From the RT-PCR reads, TCRdb called clonotypes with MiXCR, one entry per CDR3 protein. The sample records more than 450,000 distinct CDR3 sequences, around 10% being singletons. These same records also appear under a second study, on T cells expressing NK-cell markers. According to that study: Making the TCR beta cDNA relied on 5'RACE template switching with UMIs.

The input for sequencing was PBMCs from blood, taken on the day of vaccination. The receptors derive from a man aged 45-60 years who received an inactivated influenza vaccine.

This clonotype turned up a few times. The V gene is TRBV5-6, the J gene TRBJ2-3, with TRBD1 identical over 9 bases. Germline trimming cut 6 bases from V and 2 bases from J; bases unmatched to any gene: 10. Germline V gene data show CDR1 as SGHDT and CDR2 as YYEEEE. CDR3 length: 16 residues. Written as DNA, the CDR3 is TGTGCCAGCACGGACAGGGGAAGGCTTTACACAGATACGCAGTATTTT. This encodes CASTDRGRLYTDTQYF.

This chain links TRBV6-1 with TRBJ2-3, with 9 bases that match TRBD2. This CDR3 region has 14 residues. The germline V gene has CDR1 MNHNS and CDR2 SASEGT. V shed 10 bases, J shed 2 bases, and the junction held 7 bases outside the gene matches. For the CDR3, the DNA is TGTGCCACCAGGCTAGCGGGAAACACAGATACGCAGTATTTT. Residues: CATRLAGNTDTQYF.

This clonotype was recorded a few times. The chain employs TRBV20-1 and TRBJ2-3; possibly TRBD2 for D (5 bases). The CDR3 length is 14 residues. Germline V gene data show CDR1 as DFQATT and CDR2 as SNEGSKA (reference sequence). V lost 6 bases to trimming and J lost 9 bases, with 22 bases between them. DNA for the CDR3: TGCAGTGCAGGACTTCAGAGGGCGTCGCGGACGCAGTATTTT. The encoded protein is CSAGLQRASRTQYF.

This clonotype has just a few counts. The CDR3 region is CASSLTYQETQYF. The CDR3 DNA sequence: TGTGCCAGCAGTTTAACCTACCAAGAGACCCAGTACTTC. V usage is TRBV28 and J usage is TRBJ2-5; D is ambiguous. The germline V and J ends were trimmed by 2 bases and 0 bases, with 4 bases remaining between them. The CDR3 loop spans 13 amino acids. The germline V gene encodes CDR1 MDHEN and CDR2 SYDVKM.

This clonotype was seen more than once but under ten times. The rearrangement joins TRBV19 to TRBJ2-7, with TRBD2 matching over 12 bases. The CDR3 has 15 amino acids. The trim removed 6 bases at V and 5 bases at J, leaving 8 bases unmatched. In germline, CDR1 is LNHDA, CDR2 SQIVND (reference sequence). Here the CDR3 DNA reads TGTGCCAGTAGCTCCGGACTAGCGGGAAGCAACGAGCAGTACTTC. Protein product: CASSSGLAGSNEQYF.